Given below is one TCR beta chain in context. This CDR3 spans 15 amino acids. CDR1 is LNHDA, CDR2 SQIVND, per germline (reference sequence). The V gene lost 0 bases and the J gene lost 2 bases, with 7 bases spanning the gap. This sample stems from a study of blood T cell repertoires in COVID-19. Study context: The origin of the acute and convalescent COVID-19 samples was the United States, Italy and Spain. T cells, B-cell-depleted T cells, or PBMCs provided the cDNA or gDNA that served as material.

Per the original methods: Scientists estimated how many nucleated cells there were by amplifying reference gene primers. Using immunoSEQ multiplex PCR, the repertoire was profiled, and TCRdb retains in-frame clones only, with some absent. V and J calls and clone size come straight from that table; D and trimming were deduced from the DNA. The sample comprises nearly 200,000 clones, around 80% of which are singletons, and 6.9% rests with the top ten. The receptor comes from a human donor with acute or convalescent COVID-19. The donor label of this sample is uncertain. Sequenced material: peripheral blood. The genes are TRBV19 and TRBJ2-2; the D gene is possibly TRBD2 (5 bases). The DNA for the CDR3 is TGTGCCAGTAGTATAGAAGGGAGAAACACCGGGGAGCTGTTTTTT. Protein: CASSIEGRNTGELFF.